The 23 T cell receptor beta chains in this list originate from one sample, sequenced in a study of OX40 agonist ivuxolimab in advanced cancers. Method: immunoSEQ multiplex PCR; TCRdb's copy keeps in-frame clones and lacks some. The sample contains about 45,000 clones, approximately 91% of which appear only once. The source was CD4+ or CD8+ T cells sorted from blood, collected in a trial of the OX40 agonist ivuxolimab. Every receptor here comes from an adult with an advanced solid tumor such as melanoma, head and neck, liver or kidney cancer.

This chain links TRBV28 with TRBJ1-2; D possibly corresponds to TRBD1 (5 bases). Trimming took off 6 bases at V and 4 bases at J, with 27 bases between the two ends. The germline CDR1 and CDR2 sequences are MDHEN and SYDVKM. The CDR3 has 18 amino acids. This chain's CDR3 is CASSSGAPGTALGYGYTF. For the CDR3, the DNA is TGTGCCAGCAGCTCCGGCGCTCCCGGGACGGCCTTGGGCTATGGCTACACCTTC.

This clone turned up a few times. The V gene is TRBV9, the J gene TRBJ2-1, with a tentative D call TRBD1 (6 bases). The V and J ends lost 3 bases and 0 bases respectively, with 10 bases between them. CDR1 is SGDLS, CDR2 YYNGEE, per germline. The length of the CDR3 is 15 residues. In DNA form, the CDR3 reads TGTGCCAGCAGCGCCCGGGACATCTCCTACAATGAGCAGTTCTTC. Residues: CASSARDISYNEQFF.

In DNA form, the CDR3 reads TGTGCCAGCAGGGCGGCGGAATCTAAGGCCTATGGCTACACCTTC. It translates to CASRAAESKAYGYTF. V is TRBV7-9 and J is TRBJ1-2; D remains unclear. CDR3 length equals 15 residues. CDR1 and CDR2 (germline): SEHNR, FQNEAQ (reference sequence). Trimming pared 6 bases from V and 4 bases from J, leaving 18 bases between.

V gene TRBV27 combines with J gene TRBJ2-7, with D perhaps matching TRBD1 (5 bases). The CDR3 extends over 13 amino acids. The germline CDR1 and CDR2 sequences are MNHEY and SMNVEV (reference sequence). V shed 3 bases and J shed 3 bases, with 9 bases lying between them. CDR3 nucleotide sequence: TGTGCCAGCAGTTTTGGGGCCCTCTACGAGCAGTACTTC. Translation: CASSFGALYEQYF.

The chain couples TRBV6-1 to TRBJ1-2; D not certain. V gave up 1 base and J gave up 2 bases, with 11 bases separating them. Germline V gene lookup returns CDR1 MNHNS and CDR2 SASEGT. This CDR3 contains 15 residues. The CDR3 DNA sequence: TGTGCCAGCAGTGAAGTGTTTCCGGCGAACTATGGCTACACCTTC. As protein: CASSEVFPANYGYTF.

V is TRBV9 and J is TRBJ1-5; TRBD1 matches at 7 bases. The V and J ends lost 3 bases and 0 bases, in that order; junction bases with no gene match: 3. The CDR3 consists of 15 residues. Germline CDR1 and CDR2: SGDLS and YYNGEE. CDR3 sequence: CASSGRDSSNQPQHF. The CDR3 coding sequence is TGTGCCAGCAGCGGGCGGGACAGTAGCAATCAGCCCCAGCATTTT. The full variable domain, with the rest looked up from reference TRBV9 and TRBJ1-5, is DSGVTQTPKHLITATGQRVTLRCSPRSGDLSVYWYQQSLDQGLQFLIQYYNGEERAKGNILERFSAQQFPDLHSELNLSSLELGDSALYFCASSGRDSSNQPQHFGDGTRLSIL.

The chain uses TRBV28 and TRBJ1-4, with TRBD1 identical over 7 bases. This CDR3 is 13 amino acids long. J gave up 3 bases and V 6 bases, and 1 base lay outside the gene matches. The germline V gene has CDR1 MDHEN and CDR2 SYDVKM. In DNA form, the CDR3 reads TGTGCCAGCAGGGACAGGTCTAATGAAAAACTGTTTTTT. Protein product: CASRDRSNEKLFF.

The chain joins TRBV27 to TRBJ1-2; 8 bases match TRBD1. There are 14 residues in the CDR3. The germline V gene encodes CDR1 MNHEY and CDR2 SMNVEV (reference sequence). V trimming: 0 bases; J trimming: 5 bases; junction bases outside the gene matches: 2. CDR3 residues: CASSLSRQGYGYTF. The CDR3, as DNA: TGTGCCAGCAGTTTATCGAGACAGGGGTATGGCTACACCTTC.

This chain links TRBV27 with TRBJ2-1; no definite D call. Germline CDR1 MNHEY, CDR2 SMNVEV (reference sequence). Trimming cost V 2 bases and J 0 bases, with 8 bases left between them. This CDR3 is 15 amino acids long. The CDR3 DNA reads as TGTGCCAGCAGTTTAGACGAAAGCTCCTACAATGAGCAGTTCTTC. Translated: CASSLDESSYNEQFF.

The V gene is TRBV30, the J gene TRBJ2-1; D is ambiguous. Germline CDR1 GTSNPN, CDR2 SVGIG (reference sequence). There are 12 residues in the CDR3. Deletions cut 4 bases from V and 12 bases from J, with 16 bases between. This CDR3 reads CAWTDAASTQFF. As DNA, the CDR3 is TGTGCCTGGACCGATGCTGCCAGTACGCAGTTCTTC.

The V gene is TRBV14, the J gene TRBJ2-7, with 7 bases aligning to TRBD1. This CDR3 has 13 residues. Germline CDR1 SGHDN, CDR2 FVKESK. V shed 8 bases and J 2 bases; nucleotides not matched to a gene: 6. The CDR3 spells CASSRQGAYEQYF. The DNA for the CDR3 is TGTGCCAGCTCCAGACAGGGAGCCTACGAGCAGTACTTC.

The chain has TRBV7-6 and TRBJ1-1; D ambiguous. Germline values: CDR1 SGHVS, CDR2 FNYEAQ. The CDR3 covers 15 residues. With 1 base removed from V and 1 base from J, the gap between germline ends came to 10 bases. The CDR3 bases are TGTGCCAGCAGCTTAGATCTCGTGGGGAACACTGAAGCTTTCTTT. Encoded protein: CASSLDLVGNTEAFF.

In its sample, this clone was seen a few times. V usage is TRBV2 and J usage is TRBJ2-1; 12 bases are shared with TRBD2. V dropped 4 bases and J dropped 6; count of bases not matched to a gene: 1. This CDR3 is built from 14 residues. Germline V gives CDR1 SNHLY, CDR2 FYNNEI. CDR3 DNA: TGTGCCAGCAGTGTACTAGCGGGAGGCAATGAGCAGTTCTTC. It specifies CASSVLAGGNEQFF.

The chain uses TRBV5-1 and TRBJ2-1, with 12 nucleotides matching TRBD2. This CDR3 is 16 amino acids long. Per germline, CDR1 SGHRS and CDR2 YFSETQ. The junction had 6 bases not matched to a gene; V was cut back by 1 base and J by 7 bases. The CDR3 bases are TGCGCCAGCAGCTTGCCTAGCGGGGGGGCATGGAATGAGCAGTTCTTC. Translating gives CASSLPSGGAWNEQFF.

This clone was observed a handful of times. The rearrangement uses TRBV11-2 and TRBJ2-7; D could derive from TRBD1 or TRBD2 (5 bases each). The V gene's germline CDR1 is SGHAT and CDR2 FQNNGV. Trimming pared 1 base from V and 5 bases from J, leaving 18 bases between. The CDR3 length is 16 residues. The CDR3: CASSLGGSGIAHEQYF. CDR3 bases: TGTGCCAGCAGCTTAGGGGGGTCAGGGATTGCCCACGAGCAGTACTTC.

In its sample, this clone was seen once. CDR3 region: CASSATGLDTQYF. The CDR3 bases are TGTGCCAGCAGCGCCACAGGGTTGGATACGCAGTATTTT. This chain uses TRBV11-2 with TRBJ2-3; the D gene is possibly TRBD1 (6 bases). CDR1 and CDR2 from the germline V gene are SGHAT and FQNNGV. The CDR3 runs to 13 residues. Trimming shortened V by 5 bases and J by 6 bases, and 12 bases separated the two germline ends.

The chain recombines TRBV25-1 with TRBJ1-2; D unclear. Trimming cost V 3 bases and J 3 bases, with 5 bases left between them. The CDR3 consists of 12 residues. Germline loops: CDR1 MGHDK, CDR2 SYGVNS. Here the CDR3 reads CASSDRYYGYTF. CDR3 nucleotides: TGTGCCAGCAGTGATCGCTACTATGGCTACACCTTC.

The gene calls are TRBV27 and TRBJ2-7; 7 nucleotides match TRBD1. Germline V CDR1 and CDR2: MNHEY, SMNVEV (reference sequence). CDR3 length: 15 amino acids. V lost 6 bases and J lost 1; bases outside the gene matches: 9. CDR3 nucleotides: TGTGCCAGCAGCCCACAGACAGGGATTTCCTACGAGCAGTACTTC. This sequence encodes CASSPQTGISYEQYF.

This clone was detected only once. The J gene is TRBJ2-5, the V gene TRBV30; 15 positions match TRBD2. The J call may be wrong; the DNA end is better matched by TRBJ2-7. Germline V gene data show CDR1 as GTSNPN and CDR2 as SVGIG (reference sequence). The CDR3 spans 16 residues. The CDR3 protein is CAWSPGLAGGPSEQYF. For the CDR3, the DNA is TGTGCCTGGAGTCCGGGACTAGCGGGAGGCCCCTCCGAGCAGTACTTC.

The J gene is TRBJ2-5, the V gene TRBV28; D might be TRBD1 (6 bases). Germline V gene lookup returns CDR1 MDHEN and CDR2 SYDVKM. This CDR3 is built from 16 residues. Trimming stripped 4 bases from V and 1 base from J, with 16 bases between. The CDR3 DNA follows: TGTGCCAGCAGTTCCGTAGGGTTGGGGGCCCAAGAGACCCAGTACTTC. Amino acids: CASSSVGLGAQETQYF.

V and J are TRBV5-1 and TRBJ2-5; 9 nucleotides align to TRBD2. With 1 base clipped from V and 5 bases from J, the junction kept 21 bases outside the gene matches. This CDR3 contains 20 residues. CDR1 and CDR2 (germline): SGHRS, YFSETQ. The CDR3 sequence: CASSLSPSGNLEAVLETQYF. CDR3 DNA: TGCGCCAGCAGCTTGTCGCCTAGCGGGAACCTAGAAGCGGTATTGGAGACCCAGTACTTC.

The chain links TRBV27 to TRBJ1-2, with a possible D match to TRBD1 (5 bases). The CDR3 length is 14 residues. Germline V CDR1 and CDR2: MNHEY, SMNVEV (reference sequence). V was trimmed by 3 bases and J by 2 bases, leaving 10 bases between them. As DNA, the CDR3 is TGTGCCAGCAGTTTGTGGGGGGGGAACTATGGCTACACCTTC. Protein: CASSLWGGNYGYTF.

This chain joins TRBV19 and TRBJ1-1, with no clear D. CDR3 length: 14 residues. Between the trimmed V and J ends, which lost 2 bases and 1 base, there was a span of 8 bases. Looked up from germline, CDR1 is LNHDA and CDR2 is SQIVND (reference sequence). The CDR3, as DNA: TGTGCCAGTAGTATACTTGGCACGAACACTGAAGCTTTCTTT. Translating gives CASSILGTNTEAFF.